This section outlines one T cell receptor beta chain sequence together with its context. The data belong to a study of T cell changes during pregnancy in multiple sclerosis. Per the germline V gene, CDR1 is SEHNR and CDR2 is FQNEAQ (reference sequence). V trimming: 5 bases; J trimming: 1 base; junction bases outside the gene matches: 3. This CDR3 region has 14 residues. Repertoires were generated with immunoSEQ multiplex PCR, while TCRdb's copy carries only in-frame clones and drops some. The sample has about 71,000 clones; approximately 92% are singletons. The sequencing here drew on peripheral blood, taken in the third trimester of pregnancy. The rearrangement uses TRBV7-9 and TRBJ2-3; 7 bases align to TRBD1. The clonotype was recovered from a female donor with multiple sclerosis, enrolled in a pregnancy study. The CDR3 nucleotides are TGTGCCAGCAGCCCTGGACAGGGCACAGATACGCAGTATTTT. Translating gives CASSPGQGTDTQYF.